This TCR beta chain was sequenced in a study of blood T cell repertoires in COVID-19. The wider study: From T cells, B-cell-depleted T cells, or PBMCs came the material, which was cDNA or gDNA.

Only a few counts were recorded for this clone. In the authors' methods: Estimation of nucleated cell counts was performed using reference gene primer amplification. Profiling relied on immunoSEQ multiplex PCR, and the TCRdb table lists in-frame clones only, not all of them. The DNA was the basis for D and trimming; V, J and clone size are from that table. The sample gives roughly 77,000 clones, 70% to 90% of which show up once; roughly 6.2% is in the top ten. The V gene's germline CDR1 is SEHNR and CDR2 FQNEAQ (reference sequence). V was pared by 4 bases and J by 1 base, with 16 bases between. The CDR3 contains 16 residues.

V gene TRBV7-9 combines with J gene TRBJ1-1; D not resolved. The origin of this receptor is an elderly woman with active COVID-19. Specimen: peripheral blood. Here the CDR3 DNA reads TGTGCCAGCAGCTCTAGATATACAACAACGAACACTGAAGCTTTCTTT. It is translated as CASSSRYTTTNTEAFF.